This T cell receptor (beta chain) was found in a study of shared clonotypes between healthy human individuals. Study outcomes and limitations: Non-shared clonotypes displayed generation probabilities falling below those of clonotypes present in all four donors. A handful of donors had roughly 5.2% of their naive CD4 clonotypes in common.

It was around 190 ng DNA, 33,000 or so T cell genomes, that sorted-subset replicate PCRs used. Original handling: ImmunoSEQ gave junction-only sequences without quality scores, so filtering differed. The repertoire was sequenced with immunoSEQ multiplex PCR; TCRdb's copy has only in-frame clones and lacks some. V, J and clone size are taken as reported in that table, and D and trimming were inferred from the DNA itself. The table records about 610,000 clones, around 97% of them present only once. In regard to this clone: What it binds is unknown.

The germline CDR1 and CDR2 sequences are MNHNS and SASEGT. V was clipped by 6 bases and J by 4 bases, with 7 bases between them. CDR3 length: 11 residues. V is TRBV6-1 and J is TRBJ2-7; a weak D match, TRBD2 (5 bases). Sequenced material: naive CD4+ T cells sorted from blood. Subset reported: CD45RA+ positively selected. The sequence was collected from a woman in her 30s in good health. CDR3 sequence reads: CASRWEYEQYF. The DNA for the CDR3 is TGTGCCAGCAGATGGGAGTACGAGCAGTACTTC.